This TCR beta chain appears in the sequencing data of a study of identical twins (dated by TCRdb to 2016 to 2018). Regarding the research as a whole: To test whether fetal clonotypes persist, the study used deep sequencing on TCR alpha and beta repertoires from monozygotic twins, unrelated adults of various ages, and cord blood. To rule out contamination, the twin experiments were replicated at different times with different library preparation protocols.

Results and caveats for the whole study, not just this receptor: In monozygotic twins, out-of-frame TCR alpha sharing was systematically underestimated by recombination models, although the models agreed with sharing between unrelated individuals. Zero-insertion analyses could be partly confounded by invariant T cells such as MAIT and iNKT, though diverse VJ usage argued against such confounding for most clonotypes. Compared with coincidental sharing between unrelated individuals, out-of-frame TCR alpha sequences shared between twins had an excess of sequences with low generation probability. Excess twin sharing in beta out-of-frame sequences was weaker because fewer shared sequences lowered the signal-to-noise ratio. Because the same donors could not be followed over many years, the conclusions depended on cross-sectional statistical analysis. Fewer insertions were carried by abundant cord blood beta clonotypes; a weaker similar trend was observed in young adult naive repertoires, while no such trend was observed in memory repertoires.

Library creation used 5' RACE. The data were produced on an Illumina HiSeq 2000. Template switching introduced a universal primer binding site; the final cDNA contained a unique molecular identifier, enabling accurate counting of TCR cDNA molecules. First-strand cDNA for TCR alpha and beta chains was synthesized from specific primers in the conserved constant-segment region. Each cDNA library was double barcoded, with a SMART-Mk sample barcode plus Illumina barcodes, to control for contamination. Two successive PCR steps introduced TruSeq adapter sequences along with Illumina sample barcodes. The Illumina HiSeq platform was used with custom primers to sequence TCR alpha and beta cDNA libraries. As for the authors' bioinformatics: Unique molecular identifiers were extracted from raw reads with MiGEC, and CDR3 positions were determined with MiXCR. Recombination models were inferred per individual with the repgenHMM and IGoR tools using an EM algorithm. Shared clonotype analysis was performed with the tcR package in R, normalizing sharing by the product of cloneset sizes. To study raw recombination free of thymic and clonal selection effects, out-of-frame nonproductive sequences were analyzed. The public reads were reanalyzed by TCRdb: fastp trimming at Q25, MiXCR alignment, in-frame beta chains only. Every entry covers one CDR3 protein and lists the most common genes and DNA from its rows. TCRdb, not the authors, supplied the V and J calls. The sample table shows 500,000 or so distinct CDR3 sequences, and approximately 14% are seen once. 0.98% of the sample goes to the ten largest clones.

This clonotype was found many times. What this receptor recognizes is not known. The input lacks base qualities; no much larger clone sits a single base away. For this chain, trimming is 4 bases at the V end and 8 bases at the J end, and the number of junction bases without a gene match is 4. Including cysteine and phenylalanine, the CDR3 has 12 amino acids. The entry retains the CDR3 DNA only, 36 bases that are in frame from base 1. In the germline V gene (reference sequence), CDR1 corresponds to DFQATT and CDR2 to SNEGSKA. Every donor in the study was a healthy Caucasian. Three pairs of female monozygotic twins, all aged roughly 18 to 29 years, were included in the twin cohort. CD4+ and CD8+ T cell populations were isolated with positive isolation kits from Invitrogen. This sample was shared with a second study, whose subject was yellow fever vaccine responses in identical twins. As the second study states: The T cell response to vaccination in identical twins was reported by the authors to appear partly convergent and partly personalized. In identical twins, the study followed T cell clones that responded to the vaccine with precision.

This clonotype was obtained from a woman aged 18-29 years in good health. Recombination joined TRBV20-1 with TRBJ1-4; 7 middle bases align to TRBD1. The sample comprised CD4+ T cells sorted from blood. The DNA sequence follows: TGCAGTGCTAAGGGGACAGCAGAAAAACTGTTTTTT. The resulting protein is CSAKGTAEKLFF.